This T cell receptor (beta chain) was identified during a study of T cells in Graves' hyperthyroidism and ophthalmopathy. Findings and limits, study-wide: Blood also contained most expanded thyroid clonotypes above 0.001.

RNA transcripts gave rise to amplified TCR beta CDR3 regions. First-round RT-PCR of the TCR CDR3 relied on the HTBI primer set. A single record per CDR3 protein comes from TCRdb applying MiXCR to the multiplex PCR reads. The sample includes roughly 170,000 distinct CDR3 sequences, about a sixth of them seen just once. Recently diagnosed hyperthyroidism of less than 2 months' duration affected patients aged 18 to 65. This clonotype came up many times. Its antigen is unidentified. CDR3 length: 15 residues. Looked up from germline, CDR1 is MDHEN and CDR2 is SYDVKM. Germline trimming cut 4 bases from V and 4 bases from J; bases unmatched to any gene: 9.

Source material: blood. The V and J genes are TRBV28 and TRBJ1-2; 7 bases align to TRBD1. This TCR was recovered from a woman between 50 and 59 years old with Graves' hyperthyroidism. The CDR3 nucleotides read TGTGCCAGCAGTTCGGGGGGCGGGGACAGCTATGGCTACACCTTC. This gives the protein CASSSGGGDSYGYTF.